This entry features one T cell receptor (beta chain) sequence. Germline CDR1 and CDR2: LGHDT and YNNKEL (reference sequence). The CDR3 contains 14 residues. The V end lost 2 bases, the J end lost 4 bases, and 11 bases lay between the germline ends. The method was immunoSEQ multiplex PCR; TCRdb's version includes in-frame clones alone and lacks a portion of them. The sample has roughly 200,000 clones, 84% seen once. This sample was taken from a study of blood T cell repertoires in COVID-19. The sequenced sample consisted of PBMCs or T cells enriched from blood (not recorded which). This chain links TRBV3-1 (or the pseudogene TRBV3-2) with TRBJ1-2; D ambiguous. This sequence was found in a woman aged 30 to 39 who had been exposed to COVID-19. CDR3 nucleotides: TGTGCCAGCAGCCAATCATCAGGAGGCTATGGCTACACCTTC. Translation: CASSQSSGGYGYTF.